The sample holds many counts of the clone carrying this T cell receptor beta chain. Its antigen is still unknown. V lost 2 bases and J lost 4; bases outside the gene matches: 5. The CDR3 length is 14 residues. From germline, CDR1 is DFQATT and CDR2 SNEGSKA (reference sequence). Each cDNA held unique molecular identifiers, and template switching gave it a universal primer site. TCRdb re-analysed the 5' RACE reads in MiXCR, keeping a single row per CDR3 protein. The table shows fewer than 250,000 distinct CDR3 sequences, with 5.5% to 7% occurring only once. These data belong to a study of identical twins. Study results and limitations: For cord blood, abundant beta clonotypes had fewer insertions, unlike memory repertoires, which showed none. Researchers caution that invariant MAIT and iNKT cells could partly confound zero-insertion analyses.

In addition, the sample was reused for a study of yellow fever vaccine responses in identical twins.

This TCR derives from a woman aged 18-30 years in good health. Source material: memory (CD45RO+) T cells sorted from blood. V gene TRBV20-1 combines with J gene TRBJ1-1; the match to TRBD1 covers 9 bases. The DNA for the CDR3 is TGCAGTGCTAGAACGACAGGGGGATCCACTGAAGCTTTCTTT. Amino acid sequence: CSARTTGGSTEAFF.